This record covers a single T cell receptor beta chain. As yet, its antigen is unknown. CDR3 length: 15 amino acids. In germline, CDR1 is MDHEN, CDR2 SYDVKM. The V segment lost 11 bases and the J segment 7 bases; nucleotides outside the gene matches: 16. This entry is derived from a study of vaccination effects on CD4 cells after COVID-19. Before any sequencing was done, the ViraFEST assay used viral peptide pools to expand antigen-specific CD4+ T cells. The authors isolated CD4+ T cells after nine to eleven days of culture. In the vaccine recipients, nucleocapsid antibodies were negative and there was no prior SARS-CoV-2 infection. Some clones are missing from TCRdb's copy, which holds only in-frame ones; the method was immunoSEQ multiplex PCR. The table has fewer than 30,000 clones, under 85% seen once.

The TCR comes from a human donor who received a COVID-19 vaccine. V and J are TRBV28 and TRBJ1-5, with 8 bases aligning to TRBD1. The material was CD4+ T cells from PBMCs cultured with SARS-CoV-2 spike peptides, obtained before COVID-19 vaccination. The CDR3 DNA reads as TGTGCCTCAGGGGGGCGCAGGGGGCTATGGCAGCCCCAGCATTTT. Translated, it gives CASGGRRGLWQPQHF.